This entry is about one T cell receptor (beta chain). As yet, its antigen is unknown. This specimen comes from a study of cytomegalovirus exposure and HLA in healthy donors. CDR1 ENHRY and CDR2 SYGVKD come from the germline V gene. V was cut by 3 bases and J by 8 bases, with 16 bases left in between. The CDR3 consists of 15 residues. Primers: 60 Vbeta forward and 13 Jbeta reverse. Profiled with immunoSEQ multiplex PCR; TCRdb holds only in-frame clones, not every one. Here the sample spans around 140,000 clones, 70% to 80% being singletons. The study, taken as a whole, reports: In a later analysis, an Asian-associated ancestry cluster reportedly showed fewer N-insertions than the 666-donor mean. CMV antigen specificity of three CMV-associated chains was confirmed in vitro. Reports indicated that the classifier achieved high specificity and sensitivity in diagnosing cytomegalovirus status.

Sequenced sample: PBMCs. The clonotype originates from a female donor in good health and CMV-seropositive. The V call is TRBV10-3, the J call TRBJ1-4, with D maybe TRBD1 (5 bases). CDR3 DNA sequence: TGTGCCATCAGTGACCAAGGGGAAGCGAGGGAAAAACTGTTTTTT. This translates into CAISDQGEAREKLFF.